The next 11 T cell receptor beta chains were all read from a single sample in a study of T cells in women clearing cervical HPV infection. TCRdb's table, derived via immunoSEQ multiplex PCR, lists solely in-frame clones and lacks some. The sample totals about 9,200 clones. Sequenced sample: blood buffy coat. The source of these receptors is a woman aged 18 to 69 with a cervical HPV16 infection that either progressed to CIN3+ or cleared (not recorded which).

Considering frequency, this clone is medium-sized (0.01 to 0.1%). The sequenced part of the CDR3 DNA is TGTGCCAGCAGCCCCTACCTATCTTATAGTTTGACTATCAGGCAAGAGACC. Translated: CASSPYLSYSLTIRQET. The whole CDR3 region reads CASSPYLSYSLTIRQETQYF. The chain links TRBV4-2 to TRBJ2-5, with D maybe TRBD2 (5 bases). Read coverage stops 3 residues before the CDR3 terminus; the germline J gene supplies the remainder. V was pared by 4 bases and J by 2 bases, with 29 bases between. The length of the CDR3 is 20 residues. Germline V gene lookup returns CDR1 LGHNA and CDR2 YNFKEQ.

Notes on this clone: The CDR3 end lies 3 residues beyond the end of the read and is filled in from the germline J gene. V and J are TRBV18 and TRBJ1-2; the D gene is possibly TRBD1 (5 bases). The CDR3 spans 12 residues. The germline CDR1 and CDR2 sequences are KGHSH and LQKENI. The sequenced CDR3 bases are TGTGCCAGCTCACCAGGGGCATACGAC. Translated, it gives CASSPGAYD. The entire CDR3 protein reads CASSPGAYDYTF.

The CDR3 bases that were read are TGTGCCAGCAGTGAATTACAGGGGGGGGATCAGCCC. Its translation: CASSELQGGDQP. The full CDR3 sequence reads CASSELQGGDQPQHF. V usage is TRBV6-1 and J usage is TRBJ1-5, with TRBD1 matching 8 bases. The read gets to within 3 residues of the CDR3 end, and the germline J gene fills in the rest. Unmatched junction bases numbered 5, after V lost 2 bases and J lost 5 bases. The CDR3 covers 15 residues. Per germline, CDR1 MNHNS and CDR2 SASEGT.

For this clone: The read is 3 residues too short to cover the CDR3 end, so that end is filled in from the germline J gene. V is TRBV18 and J is TRBJ1-6; D ambiguous. The CDR3 runs to 12 residues. The germline V gene has CDR1 KGHSH and CDR2 LQKENI. V shed 6 bases and J shed 4 bases, with 4 bases lying between them. The CDR3 region is CASSRYNSPLHF. CDR3 DNA, as far as it was read: TGTGCCAGCTCGCGGTATAATTCACCC.

Regarding this clone: The read is 3 residues too short to cover the CDR3 end, so that end is filled in from the germline J gene. The V and J genes are TRBV20-1 and TRBJ2-5; tentatively, D is TRBD2 (7 bases). The germline gives CDR1 DFQATT, CDR2 SNEGSKA (reference sequence). V shed 5 bases and J shed 4 bases, with 14 bases lying between them. CDR3 length equals 13 residues. The CDR3 bases that were read are TGCAGTGCTGTGGGAGGGGGGGTAGAGACC. Translation: CSAVGGGVET. The whole CDR3 sequence is CSAVGGGVETQYF.

By frequency, this clone is medium-sized. CDR3 sequence reads: CASSYRYEQYF. Partial CDR3 DNA: TGTGCCAGCAGTTACAGGTACGAG. The V call is TRBV6-2 or TRBV6-3, the J call TRBJ2-7; D is undetermined. The observed sequence ends 3 residues before the CDR3 terminus, with the missing tail filled in from the germline J gene. Deletions cut 2 bases from V and 4 bases from J, with 3 bases between. This CDR3 contains 11 residues. The V gene's germline CDR1 is MNHEY and CDR2 SVGEGT.

Details on this clone: Sequencing ends 3 residues short of the CDR3 end; the germline J gene provides the rest. The chain employs TRBV2 and TRBJ2-3; D is possibly TRBD2 (6 bases). Germline V gene lookup returns CDR1 SNHLY and CDR2 FYNNEI. Trimming took 2 bases from V and 5 from J, leaving 14 bases between them. The CDR3 contains 15 residues. CDR3 bases read: TGTGCCAGCAGTGAAACCAAGGAGGGTGGAGATACG. It codes for CASSETKEGGDT. The full CDR3 protein reads CASSETKEGGDTQYF.

A remark on this clone: With the read ending 3 residues before the CDR3 end, the germline J gene is used to fill in that end. This sequence joins TRBV14 and TRBJ1-1; 10 positions match TRBD1. With V trimmed by 2 bases and J by 6 bases, 3 bases remained unmatched. Germline V gene data show CDR1 as SGHDN and CDR2 as FVKESK. The CDR3 is 14 residues long. CDR3 DNA, as far as it was read: TGTGCCAGCAGCCAATTGACAGGGGGCTCTGAA. The encoded protein is CASSQLTGGSE. In full, the CDR3 is CASSQLTGGSEAFF.

Remarks on this clone: The read terminates 3 residues before the CDR3 end, so the remaining end is supplied by the germline J gene. The chain uses TRBV5-4 and TRBJ2-6, with D perhaps TRBD1 (6 bases). The V end lost 5 bases, the J end lost 0 bases, and 9 bases lay between the germline ends. Germline CDR1 reads SGHNT; CDR2 reads YYREEE (reference sequence). This CDR3 region has 15 residues. CDR3 region: CASSYRDSGANVLTF. The DNA read from the CDR3 is TGTGCCAGCAGTTACAGGGACTCTGGGGCCAACGTC.

Concerning this clone itself: The read is 3 residues too short to cover the CDR3 end, so that end is filled in from the germline J gene. The chain is built from TRBV2 and TRBJ1-2, with D uncertain. The CDR3 runs 17 residues. CDR1 is SNHLY and CDR2 is FYNNEI in the germline V gene. The sequenced part of the CDR3 DNA is TGTGCCAGCAGTGATAGCTTTGACGTTGGCGGCAAATACGAC. Translation gives CASSDSFDVGGKYD. The entire CDR3 reads CASSDSFDVGGKYDYTF.

As to this clone: The read gets to within 3 residues of the CDR3 end, and the germline J gene fills in the rest. The V call is TRBV6-2 or TRBV6-3, the J call TRBJ2-4; D gene uncertain. Germline V CDR1 and CDR2: MNHEY, SVGEGT. This CDR3 comprises 11 residues. Incomplete CDR3 DNA: TGTGCCAGCCATGGCGGAGTCGGT. Its protein product is CASHGGVG. The full CDR3 reads CASHGGVGQYF.